This T cell receptor beta chain was documented in a study of cytomegalovirus exposure and HLA in healthy donors. A note on this clone: As yet, its antigen is unknown. Other DNA sequences in this specimen translate into the identical CDR3.

PCR primers comprised 60 Vbeta and 13 Jbeta primers. Method: immunoSEQ multiplex PCR; TCRdb's copy keeps in-frame clones and lacks some. The sample carries about 99,000 clones, around 77% recorded once. At the time of sampling, donors were nominally healthy, though unrecorded immune exposures were likely. CDR1 and CDR2 (germline): SQVTM, ANQGSEA. This CDR3 contains 13 residues. The V end was cut by 2 bases, the J end by 2 bases, with 8 bases between. General study points: On later analysis, the bulk of CMV-associated TCR beta chains appeared to be HLA-restricted.

The rearrangement uses TRBV29-1 and TRBJ2-3; maybe TRBD2 (5 bases). This clonotype originated in a man aged 40-50 years in good health and CMV-seronegative. Sequencing used PBMCs. In DNA, the CDR3 is TGCAGCGTTGAAAGCGGAATCACAGATACGCAGTATTTT. Translating gives CSVESGITDTQYF.